Below are 5 T cell receptor beta chains sequenced from a single sample in a study of read filtering for tumor transcriptome and immune sequencing. Molecular barcoded adaptors covering alpha/delta and beta/gamma chains were used on 400 ng RNA. TCRdb used MiXCR to reprocess the reads, holding one entry per CDR3 protein. The sample lists roughly 90,000 distinct CDR3 sequences, roughly an eighth occurring once. Sequencing was performed on a population of CD138-negative cells sorted from bone marrow. These receptors originate from a donor at least 40 years old with multiple myeloma.

This clonotype came up a few times. This chain uses TRBV19 with TRBJ2-4, with a weak D call TRBD1 (6 bases). CDR1 and CDR2 from the germline V gene are LNHDA and SQIVND (reference sequence). CDR3 length equals 12 residues. Trimming pared 6 bases from V and 11 bases from J, leaving 14 bases between. The CDR3 region has the DNA TGTGCCAGTAGCCAATTTGACAGGTTTCAGTACTTC. Protein product: CASSQFDRFQYF.

In this sample, this clonotype turned up many times. This sequence joins TRBV29-1 and TRBJ2-3; D is possibly TRBD1 or TRBD2 (5 bases each). The V gene lost 6 bases and the J gene lost 8 bases, with 33 bases spanning the gap. The germline gives CDR1 SQVTM, CDR2 ANQGSEA. The CDR3 consists of 18 residues. The CDR3 DNA reads TGCAGCGTGAAGCTGGACCGAAAGGGGACCCCCGGCGAGTTTACGCAGTATTTT. Protein: CSVKLDRKGTPGEFTQYF.

This clonotype was counted ten times or more. The chain couples TRBV30 to TRBJ2-5, with D uncertain. Trimming took off 4 bases at V and 5 bases at J, with 14 bases between the two ends. This CDR3 has 13 residues. The V gene's germline CDR1 is GTSNPN and CDR2 SVGIG (reference sequence). The CDR3 region is CAWTMGLRETQYF. The CDR3, as DNA: TGTGCCTGGACGATGGGGTTGCGGGAGACCCAGTACTTC.

This clonotype ranks as medium-sized. The rearrangement joins TRBV5-1 to TRBJ2-1, with TRBD2 matching over 13 bases. This CDR3 region has 15 residues. Germline V gene sequence: CDR1 SGHRS, CDR2 YFSETQ. V lost 4 bases to trimming and J lost 8 bases; unmatched junction nucleotides: 6. This chain's CDR3 is CASSRGLAGLDEQFF. In DNA, the CDR3 is TGCGCCAGCAGCCGGGGACTAGCGGGATTGGATGAGCAGTTCTTC.

This clonotype was seen ten or more times. The rearrangement links TRBV5-1 to TRBJ1-1; D unresolved. The CDR3 has 16 residues. The germline V and J ends were trimmed by 0 bases and 3 bases, with 15 bases remaining between them. Germline lookup yields CDR1 SGHRS and CDR2 YFSETQ. The CDR3 DNA reads TGCGCCAGCAGCTTGGCCGGAGGGAGACCACACACTGAAGCTTTCTTT. Translating gives CASSLAGGRPHTEAFF.